This T cell receptor beta chain derives from a study of cytotoxic CD8 clonotypes in ibrutinib-treated CLL. Sequenced by immunoSEQ multiplex PCR; TCRdb stores in-frame clones only, minus some. This table holds some 290,000 clones, 70% to 80% found once. There are 15 residues in the CDR3. Germline assignment: CDR1 LNHNV and CDR2 YYDKDF (reference sequence). Trimming pared 0 bases from V and 6 bases from J, leaving 15 bases between. Sequenced material: PBMCs, taken before ibrutinib treatment. The genes are TRBV15 and TRBJ2-7; the D call may be TRBD1 or TRBD2 (5 bases each). The receptor was isolated from a human donor with chronic lymphocytic leukemia. The CDR3 nucleotides are TGTGCCACCAGCAGAGATCAGGGAAGAGGGCGCGAGCAGTACTTC. The encoded protein is CATSRDQGRGREQYF. The variable domain in full, with the rest retrieved from reference TRBV15 and TRBJ2-7, is DAMVIQNPRYQVTQFGKPVTLSCSQTLNHNVMYWYQQKSSQAPKLLFHYYDKDFNNEADTPDNFQSRRPNTSFCFLDIRSPGLGDTAMYLCATSRDQGRGREQYFGPGTRLTVT.